The 5 T cell receptor beta chains below all came from one sample that was sequenced in a study of sequential checkpoint blockade in melanoma. The method was immunoSEQ multiplex PCR; TCRdb's version includes in-frame clones alone and lacks a portion of them. Of 8,400 or so clones in the sample, under 80% were seen once. The sample's treatment: randomized to nivolumab then ipilimumab (arm A) or the reverse (arm B). The sample in question was CD8+ T cells sorted from blood (inferred from file names), obtained from a patient given nivolumab and ipilimumab in sequence. These TCRs come from a human patient with melanoma. Some clones in this sample may be carry-over from other donors' samples.

The chain couples TRBV5-1 to TRBJ1-2; the match to TRBD1 covers 7 bases. The CDR3 runs to 15 residues. Unmatched junction bases numbered 12, after V lost 4 bases and J lost 6 bases. CDR1 SGHRS and CDR2 YFSETQ come from the germline V gene. The CDR3 bases are TGCGCCAGCAGCGATCCCGTGACAGGGAAGGATGGCTACACCTTC. Protein sequence: CASSDPVTGKDGYTF.

Points on this clone: The junction and the germline gene differ at one end; a read error may be behind it. This rearrangement joins TRBV7-9 to TRBJ2-7; weak D call: TRBD2 (6 bases). CDR1 and CDR2 (germline): SEHNR, FQNEAQ (reference sequence). The CDR3 totals 15 residues. The CDR3 loop is CASSFRDCGDYEQYF. CDR3 nucleotide sequence: TGTGCCAGTAGCTTTCGGGACTGCGGGGACTACGAGCAGTACTTC. Combining the CDR3 with reference TRBV7-9 and TRBJ2-7 gives the whole variable domain DTGVSQNPRHKITKRGQNVTFRCDPISEHNRLYWYRQTLGQGPEFLTYFQNEAQLEKSRLLSDRFSAERPKGSFSTLEIQRTEQGDSAMYLCASSFRDCGDYEQYFGPGTRLTVT.

CDR3 loop: CASSLGGGAYEQYF. CDR3 bases: TGTGCCAGCAGCTTAGGAGGAGGAGCCTACGAGCAGTACTTC. The chain recombines TRBV11-2 with TRBJ2-7, with TRBD2 as a possible D gene (5 bases). The CDR3 consists of 14 residues. Germline CDR1 SGHAT, CDR2 FQNNGV. V was pared by 1 base and J by 2 bases, with 9 bases between.

The table lists this clone with a few counts. The chain is built from TRBV5-4 and TRBJ2-7, with TRBD2 matching 13 bases. The germline CDR1 and CDR2 sequences are SGHNT and YYREEE (reference sequence). Germline trimming cut 4 bases from V and 2 bases from J; bases unmatched to any gene: 3. There are 15 residues in the CDR3. For the CDR3, the DNA is TGTGCCAGCAGCCAAGGGACTAGCGGGGCCTACGAGCAGTACTTC. Amino acid sequence: CASSQGTSGAYEQYF.

The V and J genes are TRBV4-2 and TRBJ1-6; no firm D call. Trimming removed 2 bases at V and 4 bases at J, with 15 bases between. The length of the CDR3 is 17 residues. Germline V lookup: CDR1 LGHNA, CDR2 YNFKEQ. CDR3 bases: TGTGCCAGCAGCCAACCTTTTGCGAAGTTATATAATTCACCCCTCCACTTT. Translation gives CASSQPFAKLYNSPLHF.